These T cell receptor beta chains were read from a single sample in a study of T cell responses to AZD1222 COVID-19 vaccine. Sequenced by immunoSEQ multiplex PCR; TCRdb stores in-frame clones only, minus some. The sample carries 60,000 to 75,000 clones, roughly 89% recorded once. Source: peripheral blood, taken on day 0 of AZD1222 vaccination. The receptors were gathered from an adult in good health. The CDR3 runs from the conserved cysteine through the conserved F or W. D genes are given only for firm matches. Rows give clone size only sometimes, using once, few, many, or a class for an expanded clone.

D | size | J | V | CDR3 | DNA
. | . | TRBJ1-5 | TRBV2 | CASSEGGGPQPQHF | TGTGCCAGCAGTGAAGGTGGGGGCCCTCAGCCCCAGCATTTT
. | . | TRBJ1-1 | TRBV5-1 | CASSLEVGPSEAFF | TGCGCCAGCAGCTTGGAAGTGGGGCCTAGTGAAGCTTTCTTT
TRBD1 | . | TRBJ1-6 | TRBV6-5 | CASMVRTGVSPLHF | TGTGCCAGCATGGTCCGGACAGGGGTGTCACCCCTCCACTTT
TRBD1 | . | TRBJ1-6 | TRBV7-9 | CASRPPGQGYNSPLHF | TGTGCCAGCAGGCCTCCGGGACAGGGCTATAATTCACCCCTCCACTTT
. | . | TRBJ1-4 | TRBV6-5 | CASRRRANGEKLFF | TGTGCCAGCAGGCGCCGGGCCAATGGAGAAAAACTGTTTTTT
. | once | TRBJ1-5 | TRBV3-1/TRBV3-2 | CASSQDNGGQPQHF | TGTGCCAGCAGCCAAGACAACGGTGGGCAGCCCCAGCATTTT
. | . | TRBJ1-1 | TRBV6-5 | CASSLNFMNTEAFF | TGTGCCAGCAGTTTAAATTTCATGAACACTGAAGCTTTCTTT
. | . | TRBJ1-1 | TRBV10-1 | CASSTGGRNTEAFF | TGCGCCAGCAGTACGGGGGGGAGGAACACTGAAGCTTTCTTT
. | . | TRBJ1-6 | TRBV2 | CASNLEMGKGSPLHF | TGTGCCAGCAACCTCGAAATGGGGAAGGGTTCACCCCTCCACTTT
TRBD1 | . | TRBJ1-2 | TRBV3-1/TRBV3-2 | CASSQGGFGGQGTGYTF | TGTGCCAGCAGCCAAGGAGGATTTGGTGGACAGGGGACTGGCTACACCTTC
TRBD1 | . | TRBJ1-4 | TRBV6-5 | CASTRGSDSLEKLFF | TGTGCCAGCACCAGGGGGAGTGACAGTCTTGAAAAACTGTTTTTT
. | . | TRBJ2-3 | TRBV9 | CASSVPGNTDTQYF | TGTGCCAGCAGCGTACCAGGGAACACAGATACGCAGTATTTT
. | . | TRBJ2-1 | TRBV7-3 | CASSLHRVGNNEQFF | TGTGCCAGCAGCCTTCACAGGGTCGGGAACAATGAGCAGTTCTTC
TRBD2 | . | TRBJ2-2 | TRBV3-1/TRBV3-2 | CASSQWLGTSGAGELFF | TGTGCCAGCAGCCAATGGCTCGGGACTAGCGGGGCCGGGGAGCTGTTTTTT
. | . | TRBJ2-7 | TRBV12-3/TRBV12-4 | CASSLNRGYEQYF | TGTGCCAGCAGTCTTAATCGGGGTTATGAGCAGTACTTC
TRBD1 | . | TRBJ2-2 | TRBV19 | CASRAPGQGTGELFF | TGTGCCAGTAGGGCCCCGGGACAGGGGACCGGGGAGCTGTTTTTT
. | . | TRBJ1-2 | TRBV5-1 | CASSFSRDYGYTF | TGCGCCAGCAGCTTTTCCAGGGATTATGGCTACACCTTC
. | . | TRBJ2-2 | TRBV10-2 | CASRPTGNTGELFF | TGCGCCAGCAGGCCGACAGGAAACACCGGGGAGCTGTTTTTT
. | . | TRBJ1-6 | TRBV7-5 | CARSTDYSGTIHSPLHF | TGTGCCAGAAGCACCGATTACTCCGGGACGATCCATTCACCCCTCCACTTT
. | . | TRBJ1-1 | TRBV29-1 | CSVETAAMNTEAFF | TGCAGCGTTGAGACGGCGGCTATGAACACTGAAGCTTTCTTT
. | few | TRBJ2-5 | TRBV7-2 | CASSRSGISETQYF | TGTGCCAGCAGCAGATCAGGGATTTCGGAGACCCAGTACTTC
. | . | TRBJ2-3 | TRBV18 | CASSPLGGAGTDTQYF | TGTGCCAGCTCACCACTAGGGGGGGCCGGCACAGATACGCAGTATTTT
. | . | TRBJ1-6 | TRBV5-1 | CASSLVGSRYNSPLHF | TGCGCCAGCAGCTTGGTGGGGTCTCGGTATAATTCACCCCTCCACTTT
TRBD1 | . | TRBJ2-3 | TRBV5-1 | CASSRGQIETDTQYF | TGCGCCAGCAGCAGGGGACAGATAGAGACAGATACGCAGTATTTT
. | once | TRBJ1-1 | TRBV5-6 | CASSLDRVRRAEAFF | TGTGCCAGCAGCTTGGACAGGGTGAGGCGGGCTGAAGCTTTCTTT
. | few | TRBJ2-7 | TRBV2 | CASSAAGSYEQYF | TGTGCCAGCAGTGCGGCAGGGTCCTACGAGCAGTACTTC